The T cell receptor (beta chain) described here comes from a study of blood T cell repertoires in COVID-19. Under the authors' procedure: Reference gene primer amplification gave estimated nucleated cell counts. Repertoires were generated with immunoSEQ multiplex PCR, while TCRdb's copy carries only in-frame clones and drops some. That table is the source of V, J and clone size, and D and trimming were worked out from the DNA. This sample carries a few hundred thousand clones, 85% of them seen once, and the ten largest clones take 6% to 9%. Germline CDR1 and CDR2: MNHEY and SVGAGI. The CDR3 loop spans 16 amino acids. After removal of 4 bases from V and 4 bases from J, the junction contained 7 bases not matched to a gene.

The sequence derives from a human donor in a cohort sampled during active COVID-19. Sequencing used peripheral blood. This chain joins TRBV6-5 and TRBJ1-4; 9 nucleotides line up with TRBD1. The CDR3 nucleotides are TGTGCCAGCAGTTCTGAACGACAGGGGGGTAATGAAAAACTGTTTTTT. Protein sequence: CASSSERQGGNEKLFF.